This paragraph reports one T cell receptor beta chain. A much larger clone differs by one base, so this may be a read error. These data belong to a study of molecular identifiers for immune sequencing clone quantification. Study at large: Replicate experiments took RNA from approximately 22,000 or 94,000 naive CD8 cells, divided it five ways and sequenced four.

CDR1 and CDR2 (germline): LGHNT, FRNRAP. The CDR3 consists of 15 residues. J lost 3 bases, V lost 6 bases, and 9 bases had no gene match. Preparation of naive CD8 libraries involved roughly 18,000 to 1,100,000 sorted cells and 10%, 30% or 50% RNA. TCRdb re-derived calls from the PCR reads in MiXCR, one entry per CDR3 protein. The sample shows about 300,000 distinct CDR3 sequences, 20% to 25% of them seen only once. The chain carries TRBV12-5 and TRBJ1-1; 8 bases align to TRBD1. The sequenced material came from naive CD8+ T cells from blood, with Jurkat cell RNA spiked in. Subset described: FACS-sorted CD8+CD4-CCR7+CD45RA+ naive T cells. The TCR sequence derives from a human donor in good health. Some libraries in this study had Jurkat cell RNA spiked in. CDR3 sequence: CASGPGTGRYTEAFF. CDR3 DNA sequence: TGTGCTAGTGGACCCGGGACAGGACGATACACTGAAGCTTTCTTT.